This T cell receptor beta chain is from a study of blood T cell repertoires in COVID-19. Study in general: The origin of the acute and convalescent COVID-19 samples was the United States, Italy and Spain.

The CDR3 runs 14 residues. From germline, CDR1 is SGHDT and CDR2 YYEEEE. Trimming shortened V by 4 bases and J by 4 bases, and 14 bases separated the two germline ends. Clones were sequenced by immunoSEQ multiplex PCR, and TCRdb holds only the in-frame ones, with some missing. The sample comprises 100,000 to 150,000 clones, about four fifths of which are singletons, and about 40% rests with the top ten. The rearrangement joins TRBV5-6 to TRBJ1-2; possible D gene TRBD1, 6 bases. This TCR was sampled from a man aged 40-49 years with active or convalescent COVID-19. Sequenced input: peripheral blood. The DNA for the CDR3 is TGTGCCAGCAGCCTCGGTCCGGACAGCTATGGCTACACCTTC. Its protein is CASSLGPDSYGYTF.